This TCR beta chain was sequenced for a study of graft-versus-host responses after intestinal transplantation. Study as a whole: Grafts were multivisceral, liver-intestinal, or isolated intestinal.

Germline V gives CDR1 SEHNR, CDR2 FQNEAQ (reference sequence). Trimming cost V 5 bases and J 6 bases, with 16 bases left between them. The CDR3 consists of 14 residues. Study results and caveats: Recipient marrow harbored GvH clones, some of which surfaced first in ileum or blood. Maximum circulating GvH clone levels tracked with early post-transplant HvG decreases.

The protocol was immunoSEQ multiplex PCR, while the TCRdb copy is restricted to in-frame clones and leaves out a portion. Of around 30,000 clones listed, 85% to 95% are singletons. Comments on this clone: The antigen is unknown.

This sequence originates from a human patient who received an intestinal transplant, so some T cells may come from the graft donor. The sequenced sample was PBMCs, obtained about 70 days after intestinal transplant. This sequence joins TRBV7-9 and TRBJ1-2; D unresolved. The CDR3 DNA sequence: TGTGCCAGCAGCATCGACGGACCGCTGAATGGCTACACCTTC. This sequence encodes CASSIDGPLNGYTF.